Each of the 15 T cell receptor beta chains below was sequenced from the same sample in a study of human T cells and chemical hapten exposure. Time point indicated: patch test 1, 2 weeks after DPC sensitization. This sample's treatment: therapeutic diphenylcyclopropenone sensitization with weekly scalp DPC. TCRdb fed the RACE reads into MiXCR, producing one record per CDR3 protein. The sample carries 45,000 to 60,000 distinct CDR3 sequences, 9.3% recorded once. Specimen: whole blood, collected in connection with sensitization to the hapten diphenylcyclopropenone (DPC). The receptors stem from a woman between 40 and 50 years old with alopecia areata. Some clones in this sample may be carry-over from other donors' samples.

There are a few counts of this clonotype. The chain employs TRBV11-3 and TRBJ2-2; D ambiguous. The V gene's germline CDR1 is SGHNT and CDR2 YENEEA. V lost 7 bases to trimming and J lost 0 bases, with 6 bases between them. The CDR3 contains 13 residues. CDR3 amino acids: CASTLSNTGELFF. DNA for the CDR3: TGTGCCAGCACCCTCTCGAACACCGGGGAGCTGTTTTTT.

This clonotype occurred many times. V and J are TRBV20-1 and TRBJ2-1; 11 nucleotides line up with TRBD2. CDR3 length: 15 residues. J gave up 10 bases and V 6 bases, and 14 bases lay outside the gene matches. Germline assignment: CDR1 DFQATT and CDR2 SNEGSKA (reference sequence). The CDR3 DNA reads TGCAGTGCGCCCACTAGCGGGGGCCTGGGGTTAGAGCAGTTCTTC. Protein: CSAPTSGGLGLEQFF.

The chain couples TRBV12-3 or TRBV12-4 to TRBJ1-2; TRBD1 might be the D (5 bases). This CDR3 spans 14 amino acids. V lost 6 bases and J lost 7, with 18 bases in between. This chain's CDR3 is CASSSSPGGRGYTF. The DNA for the CDR3 is TGTGCCAGCAGCAGTAGTCCCGGGGGTCGTGGCTACACCTTC.

This clonotype was counted ten times or more. The chain links TRBV5-5 to TRBJ2-7; D ambiguous. V was pared by 0 bases and J by 1 base, with 8 bases between. CDR3 length: 14 residues. The germline gives CDR1 SGHKS, CDR2 YYEKEE (reference sequence). The CDR3 nucleotides are TGTGCCAGCAGCTTGGTGGTAGGTTCCTACGAGCAGTACTTC. It codes for CASSLVVGSYEQYF.

This clonotype was seen a single time. The chain is built from TRBV6-5 and TRBJ1-1, with D possibly being TRBD1 (5 bases). Germline values: CDR1 MNHEY, CDR2 SVGAGI. The germline V and J ends were trimmed by 10 bases and 3 bases, with 12 bases remaining between them. The CDR3 sequence is 12 residues long. CDR3 sequence reads: CATKGVYTEAFF. CDR3 nucleotides: TGTGCCACAAAAGGGGTATACACTGAAGCTTTCTTT.

The chain joins TRBV5-4 to TRBJ1-5, with D unresolved. V was trimmed by 2 bases and J by 5 bases, leaving 8 bases between them. CDR3 size: 13 residues. Looked up from germline, CDR1 is SGHNT and CDR2 is YYREEE (reference sequence). The CDR3 protein is CASSFGVDQPQHF. The CDR3 region has the DNA TGTGCCAGCAGCTTTGGAGTTGATCAGCCCCAGCATTTT.

This clonotype was seen repeatedly, ten times or more. This chain joins TRBV9 and TRBJ2-1; tentatively, D is TRBD1 or TRBD2 (5 bases each). This CDR3 spans 15 amino acids. V lost 2 bases, J lost 9 bases, and 18 bases lay in between. Per germline, CDR1 SGDLS and CDR2 YYNGEE. CDR3 protein: CASSVRDPYDSEQFF. The CDR3 region has the DNA TGTGCCAGCAGCGTTAGGGACCCCTACGACAGTGAGCAGTTCTTC.

There are many counts of this clonotype. The V call is TRBV6-5, the J call TRBJ1-2; a possible D gene is TRBD1 (6 bases). CDR1 MNHEY and CDR2 SVGAGI come from the germline V gene. The CDR3 consists of 12 residues. Trimming stripped 6 bases from V and 3 bases from J, with 8 bases between. CDR3 nucleotide sequence: TGTGCCAGCAGAGGACAGTACTATGGCTACACCTTC. Protein: CASRGQYYGYTF.

This clonotype has only a few counts. V and J are TRBV27 and TRBJ2-2; D may be TRBD1 (8 bases). The V gene's germline CDR1 is MNHEY and CDR2 SMNVEV (reference sequence). Trimming pared 8 bases from V and 4 bases from J, leaving 23 bases between. The CDR3 extends over 17 amino acids. CDR3 bases: TGTGCCAGCCGGGGGGCCAGGGGGCTTTTAGGCACCGGGGAGCTGTTTTTT. As protein: CASRGARGLLGTGELFF.

This chain links TRBV15 with TRBJ2-1; D is possibly TRBD1 (5 bases). The CDR3 loop spans 14 amino acids. V was trimmed by 3 bases and J by 7 bases, leaving 13 bases between them. Germline lookup yields CDR1 LNHNV and CDR2 YYDKDF (reference sequence). CDR3 nucleotides: TGTGCCACCAGCAGTAGACAGTTCTCGAATGAGCAGTTCTTC. Amino acid sequence: CATSSRQFSNEQFF.

This clonotype was detected many times. The rearrangement uses TRBV16 and TRBJ1-5, with 10 bases aligning to TRBD1. The ends lost 4 bases at V and 5 bases at J; junction bases unmatched: 8. The germline gives CDR1 KGHSY, CDR2 FQNENV. The CDR3 contains 16 residues. Here the CDR3 DNA reads TGTGCCAGCAGCCCCATGGACAGGGGGTACGATCAGCCCCAGCATTTT. This gives the protein CASSPMDRGYDQPQHF.

This chain connects TRBV5-1 to TRBJ2-3, with a possible D match to TRBD2 (5 bases). V was shortened by 6 bases and J by 1 base, with 12 bases between the two germline ends. In germline, CDR1 is SGHRS, CDR2 YFSETQ. This CDR3 has 14 residues. The CDR3 is CASTPQRRTDTQYF. The CDR3 DNA reads TGCGCCAGCACCCCCCAGCGGCGCACAGATACGCAGTATTTT.

This chain uses TRBV10-3 with TRBJ2-3, with unresolved D. Trimming removed 7 bases from V and 4 bases from J, with 9 bases in between. This CDR3 is built from 12 residues. CDR1 ENHRY and CDR2 SYGVKD come from the germline V gene. The CDR3, as DNA: TGTGCCATCATGATTCAGCCAGATACGCAGTATTTT. Amino acid sequence: CAIMIQPDTQYF.

This clonotype is medium-sized by share. The chain carries TRBV6-2 or TRBV6-3 and TRBJ2-7; no definite D call. This CDR3 region has 13 residues. Trimming removed 6 bases at V and 3 bases at J, with 12 bases between. Germline values: CDR1 MNHEY, CDR2 SVGEGT. The CDR3 loop reads CASSPTDVYEQYF. The DNA of the CDR3 is TGTGCCAGCAGCCCGACGGACGTCTACGAGCAGTACTTC.

The chain combines TRBV10-3 with TRBJ2-1; 12 bases map to TRBD1. This CDR3 comprises 12 residues. Germline V CDR1 and CDR2: ENHRY, SYGVKD. V gave up 6 bases and J gave up 14 bases; unmatched junction bases: 5. The CDR3 DNA is TGTGCCATCAGGAGGGACAGGGGGCTAAAGTTCTTC. Amino acids: CAIRRDRGLKFF.